These 14 T cell receptor beta chains were sequenced from one sample in a study of blood T cells in healthy people across ages. Together with a sample-barcoded 5' primer, a J-beta primer mix was included in a second PCR lasting about 7 to 12 cycles. TCRdb passed the 5' RACE reads through MiXCR, listing each CDR3 protein once. The data show roughly 730,000 distinct CDR3 sequences, about 56% seen once. Source material: blood. The receptors were gathered from a man in his forties in good health.

CDR3 sequence reads: CSARARGGAHSYNEQFF. The CDR3, as DNA: TGCAGTGCTAGAGCCCGTGGCGGGGCCCACTCCTACAATGAGCAGTTCTTC. V is TRBV20-1 and J is TRBJ2-1; D perhaps matches TRBD2 (6 bases). Germline assignment: CDR1 DFQATT and CDR2 SNEGSKA (reference sequence). CDR3 size: 17 residues. Trimming took off 1 base at V and 0 bases at J, with 16 bases between the two ends.

The chain links TRBV27 to TRBJ1-5, with D possibly being TRBD1 (5 bases). CDR1 MNHEY and CDR2 SMNVEV come from the germline V gene (reference sequence). The V end was cut by 0 bases, the J end by 4 bases, with 19 bases between. This CDR3 contains 18 residues. CDR3 bases: TGTGCCAGCAGTTTATCCCGGGGAATGCCAGGGACTAATCAGCCCCAGCATTTT. This gives the protein CASSLSRGMPGTNQPQHF.

In this sample, this clonotype turned up many times. The chain employs TRBV2 and TRBJ2-7; TRBD2 aligns across 10 bases. V gave up 4 bases and J gave up 6 bases; unmatched junction bases: 6. The CDR3 spans 14 residues. The germline V gene encodes CDR1 SNHLY and CDR2 FYNNEI. This chain's CDR3 is CASSAWSGRVEQYF. The CDR3, as DNA: TGTGCCAGCAGTGCTTGGAGCGGGAGGGTCGAGCAGTACTTC.

A few counts support this clonotype. The chain uses TRBV4-1 and TRBJ2-2; D unresolved. The germline V and J ends were trimmed by 1 base and 1 base, with 7 bases remaining between them. CDR3 length: 15 amino acids. CDR1 is MGHRA, CDR2 YSYEKL, per germline. The CDR3 region is CASSQVGVNTGELFF. The DNA of the CDR3 is TGCGCCAGCAGCCAAGTCGGTGTGAACACCGGGGAGCTGTTTTTT.

This clonotype has a handful of counts. The V gene is TRBV4-2, the J gene TRBJ2-1; 8 bases match TRBD2. Trimming took 2 bases from V and 9 from J; bases not matched to a gene: 6. The CDR3 is 14 amino acids. Germline lookup yields CDR1 LGHNA and CDR2 YNFKEQ. Here the CDR3 DNA reads TGTGCCAGCAGCCAATCGGGACTAGACAGTGAGCAGTTCTTC. Amino acids: CASSQSGLDSEQFF.

V is TRBV5-1 and J is TRBJ2-3; a weak D match, TRBD1 (7 bases). The CDR3 loop spans 14 amino acids. Trimming pared 5 bases from V and 6 bases from J, leaving 16 bases between. Germline lookup yields CDR1 SGHRS and CDR2 YFSETQ. In DNA form, the CDR3 reads TGCGCCAGCAGGCCATCGACAGGGAGGGATACGCAGTATTTT. It translates to CASRPSTGRDTQYF.

The chain carries TRBV2 and TRBJ2-7; no firm D call. The CDR3 extends over 18 amino acids. The germline gives CDR1 SNHLY, CDR2 FYNNEI. V shed 5 bases and J shed 2 bases, with 25 bases lying between them. The CDR3 reads CASSSQPPGLSIAYEQYF. The CDR3 nucleotides read TGTGCCAGCAGTAGCCAACCGCCTGGGCTGTCAATTGCCTACGAGCAGTACTTC.

The gene calls are TRBV28 and TRBJ2-1; D unresolved. The CDR3 length is 16 residues. V was trimmed by 5 bases and J by 0 bases, leaving 14 bases between them. Germline values: CDR1 MDHEN, CDR2 SYDVKM. CDR3 DNA sequence: TGTGCCAGCAGTCTGCACCCTTCGAGCTCCTACAATGAGCAGTTCTTC. Amino acid sequence: CASSLHPSSSYNEQFF. The full variable domain, completed using reference TRBV28 and TRBJ2-1, is DVKVTQSSRYLVKRTGEKVFLECVQDMDHENMFWYRQDPGLGLRLIYFSYDVKMKEKGDIPEGYSVSREKKERFSLILESASTNQTSMYLCASSLHPSSSYNEQFFGPGTRLTVL.

The chain couples TRBV13 to TRBJ2-7; D is ambiguous. V was trimmed by 7 bases and J by 6 bases, leaving 16 bases between them. This CDR3 has 13 amino acids. Germline loops: CDR1 PRHDT, CDR2 FYEKMQ (reference sequence). CDR3 in amino acids: CASIYSPGREQYF. The CDR3 coding sequence is TGTGCCAGCATTTATTCTCCTGGGCGCGAGCAGTACTTC.

V is TRBV7-8 and J is TRBJ1-1, with 10 bases identical to TRBD1. The V segment lost 3 bases and the J segment 11 bases; nucleotides outside the gene matches: 9. The CDR3 covers 14 residues. Germline V lookup: CDR1 SGHVS, CDR2 FQNEAQ. CDR3 residues: CASSFRTGGFGAFF. The CDR3 DNA reads TGTGCCAGCAGCTTCAGGACAGGGGGTTTTGGCGCTTTCTTT.

This clonotype has a handful of counts. The gene calls are TRBV20-1 and TRBJ2-3, with 10 bases aligning to TRBD2. Germline CDR1 is DFQATT and CDR2 is SNEGSKA (reference sequence). The trim removed 3 bases at V and 1 base at J, leaving 1 base unmatched. The CDR3 is 14 amino acids. The CDR3 region is CSASGTSGTDTQYF. Written as DNA, the CDR3 is TGCAGTGCTAGCGGGACTAGCGGCACAGATACGCAGTATTTT.

The V call is TRBV28, the J call TRBJ1-1; D gene ambiguous. Trimming left V 3 bases short and J 6 bases short, with 8 bases between. Germline CDR1 reads MDHEN; CDR2 reads SYDVKM. CDR3 length: 12 residues. CDR3 bases: TGTGCCAGCAGTTTGAGGTTTCCTGAAGCTTTCTTT. As protein: CASSLRFPEAFF. Looking up the rest from reference TRBV28 and TRBJ1-1 gives the full variable domain: DVKVTQSSRYLVKRTGEKVFLECVQDMDHENMFWYRQDPGLGLRLIYFSYDVKMKEKGDIPEGYSVSREKKERFSLILESASTNQTSMYLCASSLRFPEAFFGQGTRLTVV.

The V and J genes are TRBV3-1 and TRBJ2-6; D is tentatively TRBD1 or TRBD2 (5 bases each). Germline V CDR1 and CDR2: LGHDT, YNNKEL (reference sequence). Deletions cut 1 base from V and 4 bases from J, with 11 bases between. The CDR3 loop spans 16 amino acids. For the CDR3, the DNA is TGTGCCAGCAGCCAAGTCGGGACCTCCGGGGCCAACGTCCTGACTTTC. Amino acid sequence: CASSQVGTSGANVLTF. The whole variable domain, remainder taken from reference TRBV3-1 and TRBJ2-6, is DTAVSQTPKYLVTQMGNDKSIKCEQNLGHDTMYWYKQDSKKFLKIMFSYNNKELIINETVPNRFSPKSPDKAHLNLHINSLELGDSAVYFCASSQVGTSGANVLTFGAGSRLTVL.

This chain connects TRBV6-5 to TRBJ1-3; D might be TRBD1 (5 bases). CDR1 and CDR2 from the germline V gene are MNHEY and SVGAGI. The CDR3 is 12 amino acids. With 8 bases removed from V and 4 bases from J, the gap between germline ends came to 9 bases. The CDR3 here is CASQGSGNTIYF. CDR3 nucleotides: TGTGCCAGCCAGGGTTCCGGAAACACCATATATTTT.